These 23 T cell receptor beta chains came from one sample sequenced in a study of blood T cell repertoires in COVID-19. Method: immunoSEQ multiplex PCR; TCRdb's copy keeps in-frame clones and lacks some. This table holds tens of thousands of clones, more than 90% found once. Sequencing used peripheral blood. Receptors were obtained from a man aged 55 to 70 with active or convalescent COVID-19.

The gene calls are TRBV7-2 and TRBJ1-2; 10 bases map to TRBD1. V dropped 4 bases and J dropped 3; count of bases not matched to a gene: 5. The CDR3 covers 15 residues. In germline, CDR1 is SGHTA, CDR2 FQGNSA. CDR3 sequence: CASSWRQGADYGYTF. Here the CDR3 DNA reads TGTGCCAGCAGCTGGAGACAGGGGGCGGACTATGGCTACACCTTC.

The chain is built from TRBV7-2 and TRBJ1-2, with D maybe TRBD1 (5 bases). Trimming shortened V by 5 bases and J by 0 bases, and 13 bases separated the two germline ends. This CDR3 contains 15 residues. Per the germline V gene, CDR1 is SGHTA and CDR2 is FQGNSA. CDR3 sequence: CASSPVGGSNYGYTF. CDR3 DNA: TGTGCCAGCAGCCCCGTGGGGGGGTCTAACTATGGCTACACCTTC.

V gene TRBV10-3 combines with J gene TRBJ2-7, with TRBD1 matching over 10 bases. With 6 bases clipped from V and 3 bases from J, the junction kept 5 bases outside the gene matches. The CDR3 totals 14 residues. Germline assignment: CDR1 ENHRY and CDR2 SYGVKD. The CDR3 here is CAIRGDRGDYEQYF. CDR3 DNA: TGTGCCATCAGGGGGGACAGGGGCGACTACGAGCAGTACTTC.

The chain has TRBV3-1 (or the pseudogene TRBV3-2) and TRBJ1-6; 10 positions agree with TRBD1. The CDR3 is 14 amino acids. After removal of 1 base from V and 11 bases from J, the junction contained 2 bases not matched to a gene. CDR1 is LGHDT and CDR2 is YNNKEL in the germline V gene (reference sequence). CDR3 residues: CASSQGQGAPPLHF. Written as DNA, the CDR3 is TGTGCCAGCAGCCAAGGACAGGGGGCACCACCCCTCCACTTT.

This clone was detected only once. The chain carries TRBV2 and TRBJ2-2; TRBD2 aligns across 7 bases. From germline, CDR1 is SNHLY and CDR2 FYNNEI. There are 15 residues in the CDR3. With V trimmed by 3 bases and J by 3 bases, 4 bases remained unmatched. CDR3 protein: CASSDTSEYTGELFF. CDR3 nucleotides: TGTGCCAGCAGTGATACTAGCGAATACACCGGGGAGCTGTTTTTT.

The V call is TRBV6-5, the J call TRBJ1-3, with D maybe TRBD1 (6 bases). The germline V and J ends were trimmed by 6 bases and 2 bases, with 11 bases remaining between them. CDR1 is MNHEY and CDR2 is SVGAGI in the germline V gene. The CDR3 is 14 amino acids. Here the CDR3 DNA reads TGTGCCAGCAGAATGGGGGCGCCTGGAAACACCATATATTTT. It specifies CASRMGAPGNTIYF.

The V call is TRBV7-9, the J call TRBJ2-7; D is possibly TRBD1 (6 bases). V was pared by 0 bases and J by 0 bases, with 9 bases between. The CDR3 runs to 15 residues. CDR1 SEHNR and CDR2 FQNEAQ come from the germline V gene (reference sequence). The CDR3 DNA reads TGTGCCAGCAGCTTAGCGGGGACACTCTCCTACGAGCAGTACTTC. Protein: CASSLAGTLSYEQYF.

The chain recombines TRBV3-1 (or the pseudogene TRBV3-2) with TRBJ1-1; a possible D gene is TRBD1 (6 bases). V was cut by 3 bases and J by 1 base, with 9 bases left in between. The CDR3 spans 14 residues. Germline V gene sequence: CDR1 LGHDT, CDR2 YNNKEL (reference sequence). For the CDR3, the DNA is TGTGCCAGCAGCCACCTGGACAGGAACACTGAAGCTTTCTTT. Translating gives CASSHLDRNTEAFF.

The chain employs TRBV5-4 and TRBJ2-1; D is perhaps TRBD2 (5 bases). The CDR3 sequence is 15 residues long. With 0 bases removed from V and 2 bases from J, the gap between germline ends came to 9 bases. From germline, CDR1 is SGHNT and CDR2 YYREEE (reference sequence). The CDR3 sequence is CASSLGGIPYNEQFF. The CDR3 coding sequence is TGTGCCAGCAGCTTGGGAGGGATCCCCTACAATGAGCAGTTCTTC.

The chain employs TRBV10-1 and TRBJ1-2; 8 bases map to TRBD1. Germline CDR1 is WNHNN and CDR2 is SYGVQD (reference sequence). The CDR3 is 14 amino acids. V trimming: 6 bases; J trimming: 2 bases; junction bases outside the gene matches: 5. The CDR3 loop is CASSRQGTNYGYTF. In DNA form, the CDR3 reads TGCGCCAGCAGCCGACAGGGGACAAACTATGGCTACACCTTC.

This rearrangement joins TRBV27 to TRBJ1-5; D unresolved. Trimming removed 5 bases from V and 4 bases from J, with 6 bases in between. The CDR3 is 12 residues long. Germline V CDR1 and CDR2: MNHEY, SMNVEV (reference sequence). The CDR3 coding sequence is TGTGCCAGCAGTCCCTATAATCAGCCCCAGCATTTT. Encoded protein: CASSPYNQPQHF.

This chain uses TRBV4-1 with TRBJ2-1; 9 nucleotides agree with TRBD2. V gave up 1 base and J gave up 7 bases; unmatched junction bases: 8. The germline gives CDR1 MGHRA, CDR2 YSYEKL. There are 16 residues in the CDR3. The CDR3 DNA reads as TGCGCCAGCAGCCAAGTAAAGAGCGGGAGGAGGAATGAGCAGTTCTTC. It translates to CASSQVKSGRRNEQFF.

The chain employs TRBV5-1 and TRBJ1-3; no clear D gene. The length of the CDR3 is 15 residues. V lost 0 bases, J lost 3 bases, and 10 bases lay in between. Germline V gene sequence: CDR1 SGHRS, CDR2 YFSETQ. CDR3 in DNA: TGCGCCAGCAGCTTGGCGGAGGGCGATGGAAACACCATATATTTT. Translation: CASSLAEGDGNTIYF.

The V and J genes are TRBV3-1 (or the pseudogene TRBV3-2) and TRBJ2-7, with TRBD2 matching 14 bases. The germline V gene encodes CDR1 LGHDT and CDR2 YNNKEL (reference sequence). V lost 4 bases and J lost 1; bases outside the gene matches: 3. This CDR3 region has 16 residues. The CDR3 spells CASSPGLAGGSYEQYF. CDR3 nucleotide sequence: TGTGCCAGCAGCCCCGGACTAGCGGGGGGTTCCTACGAGCAGTACTTC.

This sequence joins TRBV4-3 and TRBJ2-2, with D hard to call. Germline V gene lookup returns CDR1 LGHNA and CDR2 YSLEER. With 5 bases removed from V and 4 bases from J, the gap between germline ends came to 11 bases. The CDR3 length is 14 residues. The CDR3 DNA sequence: TGCGCCAGCAGCGCACGTCCGGGCACCGGGGAGCTGTTTTTT. Its translation is CASSARPGTGELFF.

The chain has TRBV11-2 and TRBJ2-1, with 7 bases aligning to TRBD2. This CDR3 has 15 residues. Germline assignment: CDR1 SGHAT and CDR2 FQNNGV. V shed 5 bases, J shed 3 bases, and the junction held 7 bases outside the gene matches. CDR3 DNA: TGTGCCAGCAGCGCTAACGGGGGGTACTACAATGAGCAGTTCTTC. Amino acids: CASSANGGYYNEQFF.

This rearrangement joins TRBV27 to TRBJ1-1; TRBD1 matches at 9 bases. Trimming cost V 4 bases and J 5 bases; bases outside gene matches: 2. Germline assignment: CDR1 MNHEY and CDR2 SMNVEV (reference sequence). The CDR3 contains 13 residues. The CDR3 protein is CASSYRGPTEAFF. CDR3 DNA sequence: TGTGCCAGCAGTTACAGGGGGCCAACTGAAGCTTTCTTT.

The chain links TRBV7-3 to TRBJ2-1; D perhaps matches TRBD2 (6 bases). Germline-derived CDR1 and CDR2 are SGHTA and FQGTGA. V was pared by 5 bases and J by 14 bases, with 19 bases between. There are 13 residues in the CDR3. CDR3 in amino acids: CASSPRQGLLEFF. The CDR3, as DNA: TGTGCCAGCAGCCCCCGCCAGGGACTGTTGGAGTTCTTC.

This chain uses TRBV7-2 with TRBJ2-7; TRBD2 agrees at 7 bases. Trimming at V came to 1 base and at J to 12 bases, leaving 9 bases not matched to a gene. The germline V gene has CDR1 SGHTA and CDR2 FQGNSA. The CDR3 runs 13 residues. The CDR3 DNA follows: TGTGCCAGCAGCTTAGGAGCTCTGCGGGAGATGTACTTC. Translated: CASSLGALREMYF. Filled out from reference TRBV7-2 and TRBJ2-7, the complete variable domain reads GAGVSQSPSNKVTEKGKDVELRCDPISGHTALYWYRQSLGQGLEFLIYFQGNSAPDKSGLPSDRFSAERTGGSVSTLTIQRTQQEDSAVYLCASSLGALREMYFGPGTRLTVT.

The genes are TRBV28 and TRBJ2-1; TRBD2 matches at 8 bases. The CDR3 spans 16 residues. After removal of 6 bases from V and 1 base from J, the junction contained 8 bases not matched to a gene. Germline V CDR1 and CDR2: MDHEN, SYDVKM. As DNA, the CDR3 is TGTGCCAGCAGGTGGCCTTCTAGCGGGTCCTACAATGAGCAGTTCTTC. Translation: CASRWPSSGSYNEQFF. The full variable domain, with the rest looked up from reference TRBV28 and TRBJ2-1, is DVKVTQSSRYLVKRTGEKVFLECVQDMDHENMFWYRQDPGLGLRLIYFSYDVKMKEKGDIPEGYSVSREKKERFSLILESASTNQTSMYLCASRWPSSGSYNEQFFGPGTRLTVL.

This chain joins TRBV3-1 (or the pseudogene TRBV3-2) and TRBJ2-2, with 9 nucleotides matching TRBD2. Germline values: CDR1 LGHDT, CDR2 YNNKEL (reference sequence). V gave up 4 bases and J gave up 3 bases; unmatched junction bases: 9. This CDR3 is 17 amino acids long. The CDR3 DNA reads TGTGCCAGCAGCCCCCACTCTAGCGGGAAAGACACCGGGGAGCTGTTTTTT. It yields the protein CASSPHSSGKDTGELFF.

This chain connects TRBV3-1 (or the pseudogene TRBV3-2) to TRBJ2-2, with 7 bases lining up with TRBD2. J lost 2 bases, V lost 1 base, and 4 bases had no gene match. This CDR3 has 16 amino acids. Germline CDR1 is LGHDT and CDR2 is YNNKEL (reference sequence). DNA for the CDR3: TGTGCCAGCAGCCAAGGTGGCGGGAGAAACACCGGGGAGCTGTTTTTT. The encoded protein is CASSQGGGRNTGELFF.

The chain recombines TRBV28 with TRBJ2-1; no clear D gene. Germline V CDR1 and CDR2: MDHEN, SYDVKM. Trimming cost V 3 bases and J 11 bases, with 8 bases left between them. The CDR3 runs 11 residues. The CDR3 sequence: CASSFPGQQFF. The CDR3, as DNA: TGTGCCAGCAGTTTTCCGGGTCAGCAGTTCTTC.